The entry below describes one T cell receptor (beta chain). Its antigen remains unknown. This specimen belongs to a study of PD-1 blockade in classical Hodgkin lymphoma. Looking at the study overall: Every 2 weeks, patients got 3 mg/kg intravenous nivolumab. Study-wide results and caveats: Although disease activity or prior therapy may be involved, causes of the repertoire differences remain undefined. Baseline TCR diversity was reportedly lower in newly diagnosed patients than in healthy donors. It was reported as lower still in relapsed/refractory patients. Compared with baseline, CD4+ but not CD8+ TCR diversity had risen significantly by C4D1.

The table came from immunoSEQ multiplex PCR; TCRdb's copy has only in-frame clones and leaves some out. The sample lists about 950 clones; about 83% were seen once. Each patient relapsed following autologous stem cell transplantation, and prior brentuximab vedotin exposure differed. Thawed PBMCs were the source of CD8+ T cells, obtained through magnetic negative selection. Germline assignment: CDR1 MNHEY and CDR2 SMNVEV (reference sequence). V gave up 3 bases and J gave up 4 bases; unmatched junction bases: 9. The CDR3 has 16 residues. V is TRBV27 and J is TRBJ1-1; TRBD1 matches at 9 bases. The clonotype was recovered from a human donor with classical Hodgkin lymphoma. Material: CD8+ T cells from blood, obtained at baseline. The CDR3 here is CASSLYRGLGSTEAFF. For the CDR3, the DNA is TGTGCCAGCAGTTTGTACAGGGGGCTTGGTAGCACTGAAGCTTTCTTT.